The 20 T cell receptor beta chains in this list originate from one sample, sequenced in a study of regulatory and conventional T cells in RAG deficiency. Clones were read by immunoSEQ multiplex PCR, and TCRdb kept only the in-frame ones, dropping some. The data show about 7,100 clones, under 95% seen once. Regulatory T cells were sorted from blood as CD4+ CD25-high CD127-low cells. The same specimen was also included in a second study, on regulatory T cells. That report adds: Amplification used 52 TRBV primers and 13 TRBJ primers.

Sample: CD127- CD25+ CD4+ Tregs sorted from blood. These receptors came from a human donor in good health.

The chain links TRBV7-2 to TRBJ1-3; a weak D match, TRBD1 (5 bases). This CDR3 is built from 14 residues. CDR1 SGHTA and CDR2 FQGNSA come from the germline V gene. The ends were cut back, 5 bases at V and 1 base at J, with 9 bases in the middle. CDR3 nucleotide sequence: TGTGCCAGCAGCACCAGGGCGTCTGGAAACACCATATATTTT. The encoded protein is CASSTRASGNTIYF.

Of note for this clone: Other DNA sequences in the same sample also yield this CDR3. This chain connects TRBV5-1 to TRBJ1-1; 7 bases map to TRBD1. Trimming at V came to 5 bases and at J to 4 bases, leaving 5 bases not matched to a gene. CDR3 length: 13 residues. Germline loops: CDR1 SGHRS, CDR2 YFSETQ. The CDR3, as DNA: TGCGCCAGCAGGGGGACAGTACCCACTGAAGCTTTCTTT. The encoded protein is CASRGTVPTEAFF.

As for this clone: An end of the junction does not agree with germline; a read error may underlie this. The genes are TRBV9 and TRBJ2-3; 15 bases are a match to TRBD2. Germline CDR1 is SGDLS and CDR2 is YYNGEE. The CDR3 is made up of 18 amino acids. CDR3 residues: CANSEGLAGGTYTDTQYF. The CDR3 nucleotides read TGTGCCAACAGCGAGGGACTAGCGGGGGGAACCTACACAGATACGCAGTATTTT.

The chain employs TRBV5-4 and TRBJ2-5, with 11 bases that match TRBD2. After removal of 2 bases from V and 4 bases from J, the junction contained 7 bases not matched to a gene. The CDR3 is 16 residues long. The germline V gene has CDR1 SGHNT and CDR2 YYREEE (reference sequence). The CDR3 nucleotides read TGTGCCAGCAGCTTCCACCTAGCGGGGGGAATAGAGACCCAGTACTTC. Amino acids: CASSFHLAGGIETQYF.

CDR3 sequence reads: CASSYSGRINTEAFF. The CDR3 bases are TGTGCCAGCAGTTATTCGGGGAGGATTAACACTGAAGCTTTCTTT. The rearrangement links TRBV6-5 to TRBJ1-1; D gene uncertain. CDR3 length: 15 residues. The germline gives CDR1 MNHEY, CDR2 SVGAGI. V was pared by 3 bases and J by 2 bases, with 13 bases between.

V usage is TRBV9 and J usage is TRBJ2-2; D may be TRBD2 (7 bases). CDR3 length equals 16 residues. Germline V gene sequence: CDR1 SGDLS, CDR2 YYNGEE. V gave up 0 bases and J gave up 3 bases, with 12 bases separating them. CDR3: CASSVDGGAYTGELFF. CDR3 in DNA: TGTGCCAGCAGCGTAGATGGGGGGGCCTACACCGGGGAGCTGTTTTTT.

The genes are TRBV7-8 and TRBJ2-2; 9 bases align to TRBD1. The germline V gene encodes CDR1 SGHVS and CDR2 FQNEAQ. V lost 5 bases to trimming and J lost 6 bases; unmatched junction nucleotides: 10. The CDR3 covers 16 residues. The CDR3 DNA follows: TGTGCCAGCAGCAGATACGGGACAGGGTTGGCCGGGGAGCTGTTTTTT. This sequence encodes CASSRYGTGLAGELFF.

V is TRBV5-1 and J is TRBJ2-2; D perhaps matches TRBD1 (5 bases). This CDR3 contains 15 residues. Trimming stripped 0 bases from V and 4 bases from J, with 10 bases between. CDR1 is SGHRS, CDR2 YFSETQ, per germline. The CDR3 sequence is CASSLVGRVTGELFF. In DNA, the CDR3 is TGCGCCAGCAGCTTGGTCGGCAGGGTCACCGGGGAGCTGTTTTTT. The variable domain in full, completed from reference TRBV5-1 and TRBJ2-2, reads KAGVTQTPRYLIKTRGQQVTLSCSPISGHRSVSWYQQTPGQGLQFLFEYFSETQRNKGNFPGRFSGRQFSNSRSEMNVSTLELGDSALYLCASSLVGRVTGELFFGEGSRLTVL.

This sequence joins TRBV7-9 and TRBJ1-3; 10 bases line up with TRBD1. V was pared by 3 bases and J by 2 bases, with 1 base of the junction left unmatched. Germline lookup yields CDR1 SEHNR and CDR2 FQNEAQ (reference sequence). The CDR3 runs to 15 residues. The CDR3 coding sequence is TGTGCCAGCAGCTTTGGGACAGGGGCTGGAAACACCATATATTTT. Translation gives CASSFGTGAGNTIYF.

The chain couples TRBV27 to TRBJ2-7; no clear D. The ends were cut back, 5 bases at V and 0 bases at J, with 11 bases in the middle. Germline CDR1 MNHEY, CDR2 SMNVEV (reference sequence). CDR3 length equals 14 residues. The CDR3 coding sequence is TGTGCCAGCAGTCTCTCGTGGCCCTCCTACGAGCAGTACTTC. Amino acid sequence: CASSLSWPSYEQYF.

The chain is built from TRBV7-8 and TRBJ2-4, with TRBD1 matching over 9 bases. The CDR3 covers 14 residues. V trimming: 5 bases; J trimming: 1 base; junction bases outside the gene matches: 0. Germline CDR1 and CDR2: SGHVS and FQNEAQ. The CDR3 sequence is CASSGQGAKNIQYF. CDR3 nucleotides: TGTGCCAGCAGCGGACAGGGGGCCAAAAACATTCAGTACTTC.

The CDR3 protein is CASRKPGHANSPLHF. The CDR3 DNA reads TGTGCCAGCAGGAAACCGGGACATGCAAATTCACCCCTCCACTTT. The V call is TRBV6-5, the J call TRBJ1-6; D may be TRBD1 (6 bases). The CDR3 spans 15 residues. CDR1 and CDR2 from the germline V gene are MNHEY and SVGAGI. V dropped 6 bases and J dropped 7 bases, with 16 bases sitting between them.

This clone has only a few counts. The chain has TRBV2 and TRBJ1-5; 10 bases are shared with TRBD1. CDR1 and CDR2 from the germline V gene are SNHLY and FYNNEI. V was pared by 5 bases and J by 0 bases, with 7 bases of the junction left unmatched. This CDR3 spans 17 amino acids. The CDR3 nucleotides read TGTGCCAGCAGTAGGACAGGGGGGGCTTATAGCAATCAGCCCCAGCATTTT. Translation gives CASSRTGGAYSNQPQHF.

The chain couples TRBV6-5 to TRBJ1-2, with a weak D call TRBD1 (6 bases). CDR1 MNHEY and CDR2 SVGAGI come from the germline V gene. CDR3 length equals 12 residues. Trimming left V 10 bases short and J 3 bases short, with 12 bases between. The CDR3 DNA follows: TGTGCCACTGCCCGGACAGACTATGGCTACACCTTC. This sequence encodes CATARTDYGYTF.

The genes are TRBV4-1 and TRBJ1-1, with TRBD1 matching over 10 bases. The CDR3 is 16 residues long. Germline CDR1 and CDR2: MGHRA and YSYEKL. Trimming at V came to 3 bases and at J to 5 bases, leaving 9 bases not matched to a gene. Written as DNA, the CDR3 is TGCGCCAGCAGCCAGGCCGGGACAGGGGTTGAAACTGAAGCTTTCTTT. Amino acids: CASSQAGTGVETEAFF.

A note on this clone: Germline is not matched at one junction end, which may reflect a read error. Other DNA sequences in the sample encode the same CDR3. V usage is TRBV6-4 and J usage is TRBJ1-6; D remains unclear. CDR1 is MRHNA and CDR2 is SNTAGT in the germline V gene. The CDR3 spans 24 residues. CDR3 residues: CASSDSLGRISRLLPSSYNSPLHF. The CDR3 nucleotides are TGTGCCAGCAGTGACTCGTTGGGCCGGATTTCAAGGCTCTTACCAAGCTCCTATAATTCGCCCCTCCACTTT.

The chain carries TRBV19 and TRBJ1-5; possible D gene TRBD1, 5 bases. Germline V gene data show CDR1 as LNHDA and CDR2 as SQIVND (reference sequence). The V and J ends lost 3 bases and 4 bases respectively, with 10 bases between them. The length of the CDR3 is 14 residues. CDR3 coding DNA: TGTGCCAGTAGTATCGGAGGGGATAATCAGCCCCAGCATTTT. Translated, it gives CASSIGGDNQPQHF.

This clone showed up just a few times. The chain links TRBV6-6 to TRBJ1-4; 7 positions agree with TRBD1. This CDR3 has 15 amino acids. V dropped 6 bases and J dropped 1; count of bases not matched to a gene: 5. In germline, CDR1 is MNHNY, CDR2 SVGAGI (reference sequence). The CDR3 DNA follows: TGTGCCAGCAGATCTAACAGGGGAACTAATGAAAAACTGTTTTTT. It translates to CASRSNRGTNEKLFF.

The rearrangement links TRBV7-9 to TRBJ2-2, with 13 nucleotides matching TRBD2. V was pared by 6 bases and J by 7 bases, with 11 bases of the junction left unmatched. Germline CDR1 is SEHNR and CDR2 is FQNEAQ (reference sequence). This CDR3 contains 17 residues. This chain's CDR3 is CASSSTGTSGVVGELFF. The CDR3 nucleotides are TGTGCCAGCAGTTCCACCGGGACTAGCGGGGTCGTCGGGGAGCTGTTTTTT. The entire variable domain, with the rest obtained from reference TRBV7-9 and TRBJ2-2, is as follows: DTGVSQNPRHKITKRGQNVTFRCDPISEHNRLYWYRQTLGQGPEFLTYFQNEAQLEKSRLLSDRFSAERPKGSFSTLEIQRTEQGDSAMYLCASSSTGTSGVVGELFFGEGSRLTVL.

This clone has more than one count but fewer than ten. The chain couples TRBV28 to TRBJ1-2, with D possibly TRBD1 on 5 matching bases. CDR3 length: 15 amino acids. Germline V gene data show CDR1 as MDHEN and CDR2 as SYDVKM. V lost 6 bases, J lost 8 bases, and 22 bases lay in between. This CDR3 is CASSIPQGGAGGYTF. As DNA, the CDR3 is TGTGCCAGCAGCATACCGCAAGGCGGGGCGGGCGGCTACACCTTC.